One and the same sample provided the 6 T cell receptor beta chains below, sequenced in a study of memory CD4+ T cells and cytomegalovirus serostatus. The assay was immunoSEQ multiplex PCR, and TCRdb's table has in-frame clones only and misses some. The data hold 50,000 to 65,000 clones, with over 65% observed a single time. The sort gate was single viable CD3+CD4+CD8-CD45RO+ cells for memory CD4+ T cells. The material sequenced was memory CD4+ T cells from blood. Source of these receptors: an adult in good health and CMV-seropositive.

This chain links TRBV30 with TRBJ1-4; 7 bases map to TRBD1. CDR1 GTSNPN and CDR2 SVGIG come from the germline V gene (reference sequence). V trimming: 3 bases; J trimming: 8 bases; junction bases outside the gene matches: 15. The CDR3 has 16 amino acids. The CDR3 spells CAWSPGASRGREKLFF. DNA for the CDR3: TGTGCCTGGAGCCCGGGGGCCTCCAGGGGGAGGGAAAAACTGTTTTTT. The variable domain in full, completed from reference TRBV30 and TRBJ1-4, reads SQTIHQWPATLVQPVGSPLSLECTVEGTSNPNLYWYRQAAGRGLQLLFYSVGIGQISSEVPQNLSASRPQDRQFILSSKKLLLSDSGFYLCAWSPGASRGREKLFFGSGTQLSVL.

J is TRBJ2-5 and V is TRBV7-9; D not certain. The CDR3 has 13 residues. Looked up from germline, CDR1 is SEHNR and CDR2 is FQNEAQ (reference sequence). V was shortened by 5 bases and J by 5 bases, with 12 bases between the two germline ends. The DNA for the CDR3 is TGTGCCAGCAGCCCCCGACTGGGGGAGACCCAGTACTTC. It specifies CASSPRLGETQYF.

J is TRBJ2-2 and V is TRBV4-3; D is unresolved. The length of the CDR3 is 17 residues. V lost 2 bases and J lost 1, with 14 bases in between. Looked up from germline, CDR1 is LGHNA and CDR2 is YSLEER. The DNA for the CDR3 is TGCGCCAGCAGCCAATTGGGTGGTGGCAGGAACACCGGGGAGCTGTTTTTT. Protein sequence: CASSQLGGGRNTGELFF.

J is TRBJ2-5 and V is TRBV20-1; D uncertain. The CDR3 extends over 11 amino acids. Trimming removed 3 bases at V and 3 bases at J, with 5 bases between. The V gene's germline CDR1 is DFQATT and CDR2 SNEGSKA (reference sequence). CDR3 region: CSARPEETQYF. The CDR3 DNA is TGCAGTGCTAGGCCTGAAGAGACCCAGTACTTC.

This rearrangement joins TRBV4-3 to TRBJ2-5; perhaps D is TRBD1 or TRBD2 (5 bases each). The V gene lost 1 base and the J gene lost 1 base, with 28 bases spanning the gap. This CDR3 spans 21 amino acids. CDR1 LGHNA and CDR2 YSLEER come from the germline V gene. CDR3 DNA sequence: TGCGCCAGCAGCCAAGCCCACGCCAGGCGAGGGGCAGAGGGGATCCAAGAGACCCAGTACTTC. Protein product: CASSQAHARRGAEGIQETQYF.

J is TRBJ2-7 and V is TRBV30, with TRBD1 as a possible D gene (6 bases). CDR1 is GTSNPN, CDR2 SVGIG, per germline (reference sequence). The CDR3 sequence is 16 residues long. The ends were cut back, 4 bases at V and 9 bases at J, with 28 bases in the middle. For the CDR3, the DNA is TGTGCCTGGACATGCTCTGAATGGGCGGGCCGAGGGGGGCAGTACGTC. Residues: CAWTCSEWAGRGGQYV.